The clone carrying this T cell receptor beta chain was counted at least ten times. The data were obtained in a study of regulatory T cells in long-lasting Graves disease. The CDR3 sequence is 15 residues long. Germline assignment: CDR1 DFQATT and CDR2 SNEGSKA (reference sequence). V was shortened by 5 bases and J by 3 bases, with 17 bases between the two germline ends. As to time point: newly diagnosed GD, antithyroid drugs for less than 3 months. RNA from PBMCs was the source of the TCR library. Graves' disease was diagnosed by American Thyroid Association guidelines. The patients included were those that came from an endocrinology department in Xi'an, China. Arm-PCR of CDR3 regions with iRepertoire HTBI primers generated TCR beta libraries. TCRdb independently ran MiXCR on the multiplex PCR reads; one entry per CDR3 protein. The table lists 360,000 or so distinct CDR3 sequences, around 15% of them singletons.

The sample was also linked to a second study, of T cells in Graves' hyperthyroidism and ophthalmopathy.

J is TRBJ2-1 and V is TRBV20-1, with D unclear. This sequence was found in a woman aged 18-30 years with Graves disease. Sequencing was performed on peripheral blood mononuclear cells (PBMCs), taken at new diagnosis, from a patient treated with antithyroid drugs. The CDR3: CSAPHEPNDYNEQFF. DNA of the CDR3: TGCAGTGCTCCACACGAGCCGAACGACTACAATGAGCAGTTCTTC.